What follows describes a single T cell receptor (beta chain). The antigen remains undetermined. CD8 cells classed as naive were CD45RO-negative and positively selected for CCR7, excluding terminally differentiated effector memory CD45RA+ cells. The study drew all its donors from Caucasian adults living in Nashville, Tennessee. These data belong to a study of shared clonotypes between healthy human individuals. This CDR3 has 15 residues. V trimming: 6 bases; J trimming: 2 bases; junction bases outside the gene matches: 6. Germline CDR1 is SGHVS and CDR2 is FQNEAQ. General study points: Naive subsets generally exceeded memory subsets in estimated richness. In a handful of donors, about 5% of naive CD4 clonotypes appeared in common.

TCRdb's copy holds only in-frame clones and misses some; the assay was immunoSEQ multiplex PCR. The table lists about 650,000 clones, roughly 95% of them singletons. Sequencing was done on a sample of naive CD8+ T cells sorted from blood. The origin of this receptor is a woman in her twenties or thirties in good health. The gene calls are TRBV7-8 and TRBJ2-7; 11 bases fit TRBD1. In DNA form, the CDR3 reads TGTGCCAGCAGACCAGGGACAGGGGGGACCTACGAGCAGTACTTC. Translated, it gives CASRPGTGGTYEQYF.